The rows below give T cell receptor beta chains drawn from one sample of a study of Graves' ophthalmopathy and Graves' hyperthyroidism. TCRdb used MiXCR to reprocess the multiplex PCR reads, holding one entry per CDR3 protein. This table has a few hundred thousand distinct CDR3 sequences, roughly 15% appearing once. The sequencing input was peripheral blood. The receptors come from a woman aged 18-29 years with stable Graves' hyperthyroidism. Both conserved end residues are part of each CDR3. The order of the fields is clone size, V gene, J gene, D gene, CDR3 DNA, CDR3 protein. The D gene is left open where the match is weak. Sizes are listed as how often the clone was seen (once, few, many) or a class if it is expanded.

clone size: many; V gene: TRBV20-1; J gene: TRBJ1-2; D gene: TRBD1; CDR3 DNA: TGCAGTGCTACTGGAATAACAGGGGACTATGGCTACACCTTC; CDR3 protein: CSATGITGDYGYTF
clone size: many; V gene: TRBV4-1; J gene: TRBJ1-1; D gene: -; CDR3 DNA: TGCGCCAGCAGCCAGAGGGGACACGCTTTCTTT; CDR3 protein: CASSQRGHAFF
clone size: many; V gene: TRBV12-3/TRBV12-4; J gene: TRBJ1-1; D gene: -; CDR3 DNA: TGTGCCAGCAGTTTACATTGGGGATTCGGCACTGAAGCTTTCTTT; CDR3 protein: CASSLHWGFGTEAFF
clone size: many; V gene: TRBV12-3/TRBV12-4; J gene: TRBJ1-1; D gene: TRBD1; CDR3 DNA: TGTGCCAGCGTCCGACAGGGCAACACTGAAGCTTTCTTT; CDR3 protein: CASVRQGNTEAFF
clone size: many; V gene: TRBV12-3/TRBV12-4; J gene: TRBJ1-5; D gene: TRBD1; CDR3 DNA: TGTGCCAGCAAGGGACAGGGCAATCAGCCCCAGCATTTT; CDR3 protein: CASKGQGNQPQHF
clone size: many; V gene: TRBV14; J gene: TRBJ1-6; D gene: -; CDR3 DNA: TGTGCCAGCAGCCAGAGAGAGGGTTCACCCCTCCACTTT; CDR3 protein: CASSQREGSPLHF
clone size: many; V gene: TRBV6-1; J gene: TRBJ1-5; D gene: -; CDR3 DNA: TGTGCCAGCAGTCCTTACTACTCCGCGGGGAGCAATCAGCCCCAGCATTTT; CDR3 protein: CASSPYYSAGSNQPQHF
clone size: many; V gene: TRBV25-1; J gene: TRBJ1-2; D gene: -; CDR3 DNA: TGTGCCAGCAAAGGATTCTATGGCTACACCTTC; CDR3 protein: CASKGFYGYTF
clone size: many; V gene: TRBV7-3; J gene: TRBJ2-5; D gene: -; CDR3 DNA: TGTGCCAGCAGCTCGACAGTCCAAGAGACCCAGTACTTC; CDR3 protein: CASSSTVQETQYF
clone size: many; V gene: TRBV2; J gene: TRBJ2-7; D gene: -; CDR3 DNA: TGTGCCACCTGGTACCTTCTAATGCAGTACTTC; CDR3 protein: CATWYLLMQYF